A single sample gave rise to the 27 T cell receptor beta chains below, sequenced in a study of blood T cell repertoires in COVID-19. Assay: immunoSEQ multiplex PCR; the TCRdb copy retains only in-frame clones and omits some. The sample contains 280,000 or so clones, roughly nine tenths of which appear only once. Sequenced: PBMCs or T cells enriched from blood (not recorded which). The receptor source for this set is a woman in her forties or fifties who had been exposed to COVID-19.

V and J are TRBV20-1 and TRBJ2-7; D uncertain. The CDR3 contains 11 residues. Germline CDR1 is DFQATT and CDR2 is SNEGSKA (reference sequence). The ends were cut back, 4 bases at V and 2 bases at J, with 6 bases in the middle. The CDR3 nucleotides are TGCAGTGCTAAATCTCCCTACGAGCAGTACTTC. It is translated as CSAKSPYEQYF.

This clone was picked up a small number of times. The CDR3 region is CSVEVQGAYEQYF. CDR3 coding DNA: TGCAGCGTTGAAGTCCAGGGGGCCTACGAGCAGTACTTC. The J gene is TRBJ2-7, the V gene TRBV29-1, with TRBD1 identical over 7 bases. Trimming at V came to 1 base and at J to 2 bases, leaving 2 bases not matched to a gene. Germline CDR1 SQVTM, CDR2 ANQGSEA. CDR3 length equals 13 residues.

This rearrangement joins TRBV7-8 to TRBJ2-3; TRBD1 matches 9 bases. The germline V gene has CDR1 SGHVS and CDR2 FQNEAQ. CDR3 length: 15 residues. Trimming removed 8 bases from V and 2 bases from J; junction bases left unmatched: 8. The CDR3 coding sequence is TGTGCCAGCGCCTTACAGGGGGCCCACACAGATACGCAGTATTTT. Amino acids: CASALQGAHTDTQYF.

The chain couples TRBV11-3 to TRBJ1-3; TRBD1 matches at 8 bases. This CDR3 has 15 residues. Germline V gene sequence: CDR1 SGHNT, CDR2 YENEEA. The V gene end was trimmed by 5 bases and the J gene end by 4 bases; junction bases not matched to a gene: 7. This CDR3 reads CASSPSDRGGNTIYF. In DNA form, the CDR3 reads TGTGCCAGCAGCCCGTCCGACAGGGGCGGAAACACCATATATTTT.

The V call is TRBV5-1, the J call TRBJ2-3; TRBD2 is a possible D gene (6 bases). The CDR3 is 14 amino acids. Germline assignment: CDR1 SGHRS and CDR2 YFSETQ. The V gene lost 6 bases and the J gene lost 6 bases, with 17 bases spanning the gap. In DNA form, the CDR3 reads TGCGCCAGCATCCTGGGGGGACCCCACGATACGCAGTATTTT. Protein: CASILGGPHDTQYF.

The V and J genes are TRBV9 and TRBJ1-3, with no clear D. Germline V CDR1 and CDR2: SGDLS, YYNGEE. The V gene lost 4 bases and the J gene lost 1 base, with 18 bases spanning the gap. The CDR3 is made up of 17 amino acids. The CDR3 protein is CASSYSDGIWSGNTIYF. CDR3 sequence (DNA): TGTGCCAGCAGCTATAGCGACGGAATATGGTCTGGAAACACCATATATTTT.

V is TRBV3-1 (or the pseudogene TRBV3-2) and J is TRBJ1-5; no clear D gene. The germline CDR1 and CDR2 sequences are LGHDT and YNNKEL (reference sequence). The ends were cut back, 2 bases at V and 4 bases at J, with 6 bases in the middle. The CDR3 has 13 amino acids. The CDR3 sequence: CASSQMTNQPQHF. In DNA form, the CDR3 reads TGTGCCAGCAGCCAAATGACAAATCAGCCCCAGCATTTT.

The rearrangement joins TRBV20-1 to TRBJ1-6; 7 nucleotides match TRBD1. Germline V lookup: CDR1 DFQATT, CDR2 SNEGSKA (reference sequence). V was pared by 6 bases and J by 9 bases, with 2 bases of the junction left unmatched. This CDR3 has 11 amino acids. CDR3 residues: CSAGGFSPLHF. CDR3 bases: TGCAGTGCAGGGGGCTTTTCACCCCTCCACTTT.

The CDR3 DNA reads as TGTGCCAGCCTAAAAGTTCCGGGACAGGGCTCCGGTGGCTACACCTTC. This translates into CASLKVPGQGSGGYTF. The J gene is TRBJ1-2, the V gene TRBV2, with 9 nucleotides matching TRBD1. The CDR3 length is 16 residues. V lost 8 bases and J lost 7; bases outside the gene matches: 17. Germline CDR1 reads SNHLY; CDR2 reads FYNNEI.

This chain links TRBV30 with TRBJ2-4, with D uncertain. The CDR3 contains 16 residues. V dropped 0 bases and J dropped 0 bases, with 12 bases sitting between them. CDR1 and CDR2 from the germline V gene are GTSNPN and SVGIG (reference sequence). The CDR3 spells CAWSVLEPIAKNIQYF. Written as DNA, the CDR3 is TGTGCCTGGAGTGTTTTAGAGCCAATAGCCAAAAACATTCAGTACTTC. The full variable domain, completed using reference TRBV30 and TRBJ2-4, is SQTIHQWPATLVQPVGSPLSLECTVEGTSNPNLYWYRQAAGRGLQLLFYSVGIGQISSEVPQNLSASRPQDRQFILSSKKLLLSDSGFYLCAWSVLEPIAKNIQYFGAGTRLSVL.

The V gene is TRBV2, the J gene TRBJ1-2; no definite D call. Trimming shortened V by 3 bases and J by 4 bases, and 12 bases separated the two germline ends. The CDR3 is 14 amino acids. Germline values: CDR1 SNHLY, CDR2 FYNNEI. The CDR3 nucleotides read TGTGCCAGCAGTGACTGGGAGGGAACCTATGGCTACACCTTC. It is translated as CASSDWEGTYGYTF.

This clone was seen once. This rearrangement joins TRBV10-1 to TRBJ2-5, with 8 bases lining up with TRBD1. Germline V gives CDR1 WNHNN, CDR2 SYGVQD (reference sequence). V was pared by 8 bases and J by 4 bases, with 15 bases of the junction left unmatched. This CDR3 is 16 amino acids long. CDR3 nucleotide sequence: TGCGCCAGCGGAGACCGGGACAGGCCCTTGGGAGAGACCCAGTACTTC. It is translated as CASGDRDRPLGETQYF.

The CDR3 region has the DNA TGTGCCAGCAAGGCAGGCTGGAACACTGAAGCTTTCTTT. It specifies CASKAGWNTEAFF. The chain employs TRBV28 and TRBJ1-1; D call uncertain. Germline V gene lookup returns CDR1 MDHEN and CDR2 SYDVKM. The V end lost 7 bases, the J end lost 1 base, and 10 bases lay between the germline ends. The CDR3 totals 13 residues. The full variable domain, completed using reference TRBV28 and TRBJ1-1, is DVKVTQSSRYLVKRTGEKVFLECVQDMDHENMFWYRQDPGLGLRLIYFSYDVKMKEKGDIPEGYSVSREKKERFSLILESASTNQTSMYLCASKAGWNTEAFFGQGTRLTVV.

The count of this clone is one. V usage is TRBV3-1 (or the pseudogene TRBV3-2) and J usage is TRBJ2-7, with D tentatively TRBD1 (6 bases). Trimming took 2 bases from V and 3 from J, leaving 14 bases between them. The germline V gene has CDR1 LGHDT and CDR2 YNNKEL (reference sequence). The CDR3 is made up of 15 amino acids. The CDR3 DNA reads as TGTGCCAGCAGCCAAAGGACAGAACCTAACTACGAGCAGTACTTC. Amino acids: CASSQRTEPNYEQYF.

The rearrangement uses TRBV15 and TRBJ1-1; no firm D call. Germline-derived CDR1 and CDR2 are LNHNV and YYDKDF (reference sequence). With 8 bases removed from V and 0 bases from J, the gap between germline ends came to 13 bases. This CDR3 has 14 residues. As DNA, the CDR3 is TGTGCCACCGGCCGTGGCGCGGTGAACACTGAAGCTTTCTTT. Its translation is CATGRGAVNTEAFF.

The chain recombines TRBV7-2 with TRBJ1-1, with TRBD1 matching 7 bases. V lost 1 base, J lost 6 bases, and 5 bases stayed unmatched. Germline V CDR1 and CDR2: SGHTA, FQGNSA. The CDR3 has 14 residues. CDR3 residues: CASSLDRGYAEAFF. The CDR3 bases are TGTGCCAGCAGCTTAGACAGGGGTTACGCTGAAGCTTTCTTT.

The V call is TRBV7-2, the J call TRBJ2-5, with a tentative D call TRBD1 (5 bases). Trimming cost V 5 bases and J 4 bases, with 14 bases left between them. From germline, CDR1 is SGHTA and CDR2 FQGNSA. The CDR3 spans 14 residues. CDR3 in DNA: TGTGCCAGCAGCGCCCGACAGTTGGGAGAGACCCAGTACTTC. Its protein is CASSARQLGETQYF.

V is TRBV4-1 and J is TRBJ1-5; D is possibly TRBD1 (5 bases). The V gene lost 0 bases and the J gene lost 6 bases, with 15 bases spanning the gap. Germline V gene data show CDR1 as MGHRA and CDR2 as YSYEKL. The CDR3 is 16 residues long. CDR3 nucleotide sequence: TGCGCCAGCAGCCAAGATAGGCAGGGTGGATTTCAGCCCCAGCATTTT. It yields the protein CASSQDRQGGFQPQHF.

This clone came up once. The chain links TRBV6-5 to TRBJ1-1; no definite D call. The CDR3 has 12 amino acids. V gave up 6 bases and J gave up 3 bases, with 8 bases separating them. Germline CDR1 and CDR2: MNHEY and SVGAGI. The CDR3 DNA follows: TGTGCCAGCAGCCGCCGGGACACTGAAGCTTTCTTT. Residues: CASSRRDTEAFF.

This rearrangement joins TRBV3-1 (or the pseudogene TRBV3-2) to TRBJ2-5, with D uncertain. The CDR3 runs 17 residues. Trimming removed 4 bases at V and 4 bases at J, with 22 bases between. CDR1 is LGHDT, CDR2 YNNKEL, per germline (reference sequence). For the CDR3, the DNA is TGTGCCAGCAGCCCAATACTGGATCCGGGTCGAGGAGAGACCCAGTACTTC. Amino acids: CASSPILDPGRGETQYF.

The chain is built from TRBV15 and TRBJ2-1; TRBD2 agrees at 7 bases. The germline gives CDR1 LNHNV, CDR2 YYDKDF (reference sequence). V lost 3 bases to trimming and J lost 4 bases; unmatched junction nucleotides: 12. The length of the CDR3 is 17 residues. In DNA form, the CDR3 reads TGTGCCACCAGCAGGGGAATCGGCGGGGGAAGATACAATGAGCAGTTCTTC. Translation: CATSRGIGGGRYNEQFF. Drawing the rest from reference TRBV15 and TRBJ2-1, the complete variable domain is DAMVIQNPRYQVTQFGKPVTLSCSQTLNHNVMYWYQQKSSQAPKLLFHYYDKDFNNEADTPDNFQSRRPNTSFCFLDIRSPGLGDTAMYLCATSRGIGGGRYNEQFFGPGTRLTVL.

As to this clone: An end of the junction differs from the germline gene, which may be a read error. The J gene is TRBJ2-3, the V gene TRBV7-7; weak D call: TRBD2 (6 bases). In germline, CDR1 is SSHAT, CDR2 FNYEAQ (reference sequence). The CDR3 covers 15 residues. The CDR3 reads CASSPGLKDTDTQYF. In DNA, the CDR3 is TGTGCTAGCAGCCCGGGACTTAAGGATACAGATACGCAGTATTTT.

This clone was seen a single time. The CDR3 bases are TGTGCCAGCAGCAACGGACAGGGCATTGGGACTGAAGCTTTCTTT. This encodes CASSNGQGIGTEAFF. The chain uses TRBV3-1 (or the pseudogene TRBV3-2) and TRBJ1-1, with TRBD1 identical over 8 bases. The CDR3 loop spans 15 amino acids. V shed 5 bases, J shed 5 bases, and the junction held 10 bases outside the gene matches. Germline V gene data show CDR1 as LGHDT and CDR2 as YNNKEL (reference sequence).

The chain couples TRBV28 to TRBJ2-4, with D possibly TRBD1 on 5 matching bases. CDR3 length: 16 amino acids. Germline V CDR1 and CDR2: MDHEN, SYDVKM. V dropped 2 bases and J dropped 8 bases, with 19 bases sitting between them. CDR3 residues: CASSLVARQGGDIQYF. The CDR3 DNA sequence: TGTGCCAGCAGTTTAGTTGCTCGGCAGGGTGGAGACATTCAGTACTTC.

The chain links TRBV2 to TRBJ1-2, with 8 bases lining up with TRBD1. V shed 5 bases, J shed 5 bases, and the junction held 7 bases outside the gene matches. The CDR3 loop spans 14 amino acids. CDR1 SNHLY and CDR2 FYNNEI come from the germline V gene. In DNA form, the CDR3 reads TGTGCCAGCAGTCCGGACAGGGTAGATTATGGCTACACCTTC. This encodes CASSPDRVDYGYTF.

The CDR3 DNA is TGTGCCAGCAGTGACAGACAGGGAATCTATGGCTACACCTTC. The encoded protein is CASSDRQGIYGYTF. The chain recombines TRBV2 with TRBJ1-2; 7 bases agree with TRBD1. Trimming cost V 3 bases and J 4 bases; bases outside gene matches: 5. The CDR3 has 14 residues. Germline CDR1 reads SNHLY; CDR2 reads FYNNEI. Full variable domain (remainder filled in from reference TRBV2 and TRBJ1-2): EPEVTQTPSHQVTQMGQEVILRCVPISNHLYFYWYRQILGQKVEFLVSFYNNEISEKSEIFDDQFSVERPDGSNFTLKIRSTKLEDSAMYFCASSDRQGIYGYTFGSGTRLTVV.

This sequence joins TRBV6-5 and TRBJ2-7; tentative D call: TRBD1 (6 bases). V dropped 2 bases and J dropped 6 bases, with 17 bases sitting between them. This CDR3 has 15 residues. The V gene's germline CDR1 is MNHEY and CDR2 SVGAGI. This CDR3 reads CASSYNRVGGSEQYF. The CDR3 DNA reads TGTGCCAGCAGTTACAACAGGGTAGGAGGCTCCGAGCAGTACTTC.